A selection of T cell receptor beta chains follows, all from one sample in a study of shared clonotypes between healthy human individuals. Generated by immunoSEQ multiplex PCR, the TCRdb table keeps only in-frame clones and is missing some. The sample has about 960,000 clones, 70% to 85% seen once; the top ten hold over 1.3%. The sequenced sample consisted of memory CD4+ T cells sorted from blood. These receptor sequences come from a man in his late teens or twenties in good health. The CDR3 runs from the conserved cysteine through the conserved F or W. Each record gives: V gene, clone size, J gene, D gene, CDR3 protein, CDR3 DNA. The D gene is left open where the match is weak. Only some rows state a clone size, as once, few, many or a class for expanded clones.

v_call: TRBV2; clone_size: .; j_call: TRBJ2-1; d_call: .; cdr3_aa: CASGERNEQFF; cdr3_nt: TGTGCCAGCGGGGAGCGGAATGAGCAGTTCTTC
v_call: TRBV27; clone_size: .; j_call: TRBJ1-1; d_call: .; cdr3_aa: CASSLVVTATEAFF; cdr3_nt: TGTGCCAGCAGTTTGGTTGTGACGGCCACTGAAGCTTTCTTT
v_call: TRBV2; clone_size: .; j_call: TRBJ2-5; d_call: TRBD1; cdr3_aa: CASSYRGQGQETQYF; cdr3_nt: TGTGCCAGCAGTTACAGGGGGCAGGGACAAGAGACCCAGTACTTC
v_call: TRBV6-6; clone_size: few; j_call: TRBJ1-1; d_call: .; cdr3_aa: CASSFGLTNTEAFF; cdr3_nt: TGTGCCAGCAGCTTCGGACTGACGAACACTGAAGCTTTCTTT
v_call: TRBV7-9; clone_size: few; j_call: TRBJ1-3; d_call: .; cdr3_aa: CASSEVKGWGNTIYF; cdr3_nt: TGTGCCAGCAGCGAAGTCAAAGGATGGGGAAACACCATATATTTT
v_call: TRBV2; clone_size: few; j_call: TRBJ2-1; d_call: .; cdr3_aa: CASSALVLGNEQFF; cdr3_nt: TGTGCCAGCAGTGCCCTAGTCCTCGGAAATGAGCAGTTCTTC
v_call: TRBV5-1; clone_size: once; j_call: TRBJ2-3; d_call: .; cdr3_aa: CASSLTGITDTQYF; cdr3_nt: TGCGCCAGCAGCTTAACGGGGATAACAGATACGCAGTATTTT
v_call: TRBV2; clone_size: few; j_call: TRBJ2-2; d_call: .; cdr3_aa: CASSWNTGELFF; cdr3_nt: TGTGCCAGCAGTTGGAACACCGGGGAGCTGTTTTTT
v_call: TRBV5-1; clone_size: .; j_call: TRBJ2-1; d_call: TRBD1; cdr3_aa: CASSSRPSQGAHNEQFF; cdr3_nt: TGCGCCAGCAGCTCAAGACCCTCCCAGGGGGCACACAATGAGCAGTTCTTC
v_call: TRBV10-3; clone_size: .; j_call: TRBJ2-3; d_call: .; cdr3_aa: CAISESAFPSTDTQYF; cdr3_nt: TGTGCCATCAGTGAGTCTGCCTTCCCAAGCACAGATACGCAGTATTTT
v_call: TRBV6-5; clone_size: .; j_call: TRBJ2-5; d_call: .; cdr3_aa: CASSPTLDSQETQYF; cdr3_nt: TGTGCCAGCAGTCCAACGCTCGACAGCCAAGAGACCCAGTACTTC
v_call: TRBV15; clone_size: .; j_call: TRBJ1-5; d_call: .; cdr3_aa: CATSRVDHGQNSNQPQHF; cdr3_nt: TGTGCCACCAGCAGAGTAGACCATGGACAGAATAGCAATCAGCCCCAGCATTTT
v_call: TRBV27; clone_size: many; j_call: TRBJ1-2; d_call: .; cdr3_aa: CASSLSSGAAGGYTF; cdr3_nt: TGTGCCAGCAGTTTATCGTCAGGGGCTGCGGGAGGCTACACCTTC
v_call: TRBV14; clone_size: .; j_call: TRBJ2-2; d_call: .; cdr3_aa: CASSQAAGATGELFF; cdr3_nt: TGTGCCAGCAGCCAAGCGGCCGGGGCCACCGGGGAGCTGTTTTTT
v_call: TRBV2; clone_size: .; j_call: TRBJ1-6; d_call: .; cdr3_aa: CASSRAANSPLHF; cdr3_nt: TGTGCCAGCAGCAGGGCCGCTAATTCACCCCTCCACTTT
v_call: TRBV10-3; clone_size: .; j_call: TRBJ2-7; d_call: .; cdr3_aa: CASSLRRGEQYF; cdr3_nt: TGTGCCAGCAGCCTACGTCGGGGCGAGCAGTACTTC
v_call: TRBV6-5; clone_size: .; j_call: TRBJ1-1; d_call: TRBD1; cdr3_aa: CASFPQGGMTEAFF; cdr3_nt: TGTGCCAGCTTCCCTCAGGGGGGGATGACTGAAGCTTTCTTT
v_call: TRBV5-1; clone_size: .; j_call: TRBJ2-5; d_call: TRBD1; cdr3_aa: CASSLAEGGLETQYF; cdr3_nt: TGCGCCAGCAGCTTGGCCGAAGGGGGCTTAGAGACCCAGTACTTC
v_call: TRBV6-1; clone_size: .; j_call: TRBJ2-7; d_call: .; cdr3_aa: CASVDLGQEQYF; cdr3_nt: TGTGCCAGCGTTGACCTGGGGCAGGAGCAGTACTTC
v_call: TRBV11-3; clone_size: .; j_call: TRBJ1-1; d_call: .; cdr3_aa: CASSPGPDVLNTEAFF; cdr3_nt: TGTGCCAGCAGCCCAGGGCCCGATGTCTTAAACACTGAAGCTTTCTTT
v_call: TRBV4-3; clone_size: .; j_call: TRBJ2-2; d_call: TRBD2; cdr3_aa: CASSPQPLAGVTGELFF; cdr3_nt: TGCGCCAGCAGCCCCCAACCCCTAGCGGGAGTCACCGGGGAGCTGTTTTTT
v_call: TRBV5-4; clone_size: .; j_call: TRBJ2-3; d_call: TRBD2; cdr3_aa: CASSLTSGGFQADTQYF; cdr3_nt: TGTGCCAGCAGCTTGACTAGCGGGGGGTTCCAGGCAGATACGCAGTATTTT
v_call: TRBV5-1; clone_size: .; j_call: TRBJ2-3; d_call: .; cdr3_aa: CASSSNTDTQYF; cdr3_nt: TGCGCCAGCAGTTCTAACACAGATACGCAGTATTTT
v_call: TRBV28; clone_size: .; j_call: TRBJ1-2; d_call: .; cdr3_aa: CASSWRRNYGYTF; cdr3_nt: TGTGCCAGCAGTTGGCGAAGAAACTATGGCTACACCTTC
v_call: TRBV10-2; clone_size: many; j_call: TRBJ1-5; d_call: .; cdr3_aa: CASSWTGDQPQHF; cdr3_nt: TGCGCCAGCAGTTGGACGGGGGATCAGCCCCAGCATTTT
v_call: TRBV5-1; clone_size: .; j_call: TRBJ2-4; d_call: TRBD1; cdr3_aa: CASSLSPGQENIQYF; cdr3_nt: TGCGCCAGCAGCTTATCTCCGGGACAGGAAAACATTCAGTACTTC
v_call: TRBV25-1; clone_size: few; j_call: TRBJ2-1; d_call: .; cdr3_aa: CASGLSNEQFF; cdr3_nt: TGTGCCAGCGGTTTGAGCAATGAGCAGTTCTTC
v_call: TRBV27; clone_size: .; j_call: TRBJ2-7; d_call: TRBD2; cdr3_aa: CASKEREATSSYEQYF; cdr3_nt: TGTGCCAGCAAGGAGCGGGAGGCCACTAGTTCCTACGAGCAGTACTTC
v_call: TRBV10-3; clone_size: .; j_call: TRBJ2-7; d_call: .; cdr3_aa: CAISESIEQYF; cdr3_nt: TGTGCCATCAGTGAGTCGATCGAGCAGTACTTC
v_call: TRBV5-4; clone_size: .; j_call: TRBJ2-2; d_call: .; cdr3_aa: CASSLAGKAGELFF; cdr3_nt: TGTGCCAGCAGCTTGGCGGGGAAAGCCGGGGAGCTGTTTTTT
v_call: TRBV2; clone_size: .; j_call: TRBJ2-6; d_call: .; cdr3_aa: CASKAGVTPGANVLTF; cdr3_nt: TGTGCCAGCAAGGCAGGGGTGACCCCTGGGGCCAACGTCCTGACTTTC
v_call: TRBV6-5; clone_size: .; j_call: TRBJ1-2; d_call: TRBD1; cdr3_aa: CASSFRQGGYTF; cdr3_nt: TGTGCCAGCAGTTTCCGACAGGGGGGGTACACCTTC
v_call: TRBV6-1; clone_size: few; j_call: TRBJ2-7; d_call: TRBD1; cdr3_aa: CATWTGGLYEQYF; cdr3_nt: TGTGCCACATGGACAGGGGGCCTCTACGAGCAGTACTTC
v_call: TRBV14; clone_size: once; j_call: TRBJ2-7; d_call: .; cdr3_aa: CASSPSGVEQYF; cdr3_nt: TGTGCCAGCAGCCCATCAGGGGTTGAGCAGTACTTC
v_call: TRBV4-1; clone_size: .; j_call: TRBJ1-2; d_call: TRBD1; cdr3_aa: CASSQGDRGWDGYTF; cdr3_nt: TGCGCCAGCAGCCAAGGGGACAGGGGGTGGGATGGCTACACCTTC
v_call: TRBV5-1; clone_size: .; j_call: TRBJ2-1; d_call: .; cdr3_aa: CASRRNEQEQFF; cdr3_nt: TGCGCCAGCAGGCGAAACGAACAGGAGCAGTTCTTC
v_call: TRBV13; clone_size: .; j_call: TRBJ2-2; d_call: .; cdr3_aa: CASSLRLQQNTGELFF; cdr3_nt: TGTGCCAGCAGCTTAAGGTTGCAGCAGAACACCGGGGAGCTGTTTTTT
v_call: TRBV10-3; clone_size: .; j_call: TRBJ1-3; d_call: .; cdr3_aa: CAIEGSGNTIYF; cdr3_nt: TGTGCCATCGAGGGGTCAGGAAACACCATATATTTT
v_call: TRBV7-8; clone_size: .; j_call: TRBJ1-2; d_call: TRBD1; cdr3_aa: CASSPGQDYGYTF; cdr3_nt: TGTGCCAGCAGCCCAGGACAGGACTATGGCTACACCTTC
v_call: TRBV11-2; clone_size: .; j_call: TRBJ2-1; d_call: TRBD2; cdr3_aa: CASSPSVTSGEQFF; cdr3_nt: TGTGCCAGCAGTCCTAGCGTGACTAGCGGGGAGCAGTTCTTC
v_call: TRBV6-1; clone_size: .; j_call: TRBJ2-7; d_call: .; cdr3_aa: CASNPWGASSYEQYF; cdr3_nt: TGTGCCAGCAACCCGTGGGGAGCTAGCTCCTACGAGCAGTACTTC
v_call: TRBV7-2; clone_size: few; j_call: TRBJ2-7; d_call: TRBD2; cdr3_aa: CASSLAQTSVYYEQYF; cdr3_nt: TGTGCCAGCAGCTTAGCCCAAACTAGCGTCTACTACGAGCAGTACTTC